A single sample gave rise to the 6 T cell receptor beta chains below, sequenced in a study of response to subunit inactivated influenza vaccine. TCRdb re-called the RT-PCR reads through MiXCR, storing one row per CDR3 protein. The sample consists of some 800,000 distinct CDR3 sequences, approximately 22% of them appearing once. Sequences were derived from PBMCs from blood, sampled less than 6 days after vaccination. The source is a man aged 45 to 65 who received an inactivated influenza vaccine.

This clonotype has a handful of counts. J is TRBJ2-1 and V is TRBV20-1; D may be TRBD2 (5 bases). The CDR3 length is 15 residues. Germline values: CDR1 DFQATT, CDR2 SNEGSKA (reference sequence). Trimming cost V 0 bases and J 4 bases, with 13 bases left between them. The CDR3 protein is CSARDGSGRYNEQFF. The CDR3 nucleotides are TGCAGTGCTAGAGATGGGTCGGGAAGATACAATGAGCAGTTCTTC.

The genes are TRBV4-1 and TRBJ1-2; D not resolved. Germline loops: CDR1 MGHRA, CDR2 YSYEKL. Trimming took 4 bases from V and 6 from J, leaving 18 bases between them. This CDR3 comprises 15 residues. The CDR3 loop is CASSPSGQTDHGYTF. The CDR3 DNA sequence: TGCGCCAGCAGCCCCAGCGGGCAGACTGACCATGGCTACACCTTC.

The CDR3: CSARDFGTSGDFSRDTQYF. As DNA, the CDR3 is TGCAGTGCTAGAGATTTCGGGACTAGCGGGGATTTCTCAAGGGATACGCAGTATTTT. V is TRBV20-1 and J is TRBJ2-3; 13 bases match TRBD2. J lost 6 bases, V lost 0 bases, and 15 bases had no gene match. The CDR3 consists of 19 residues. CDR1 is DFQATT, CDR2 SNEGSKA, per germline (reference sequence).

This clonotype has more than one count but fewer than ten. The chain carries TRBV5-1 and TRBJ2-1; a weak D match, TRBD2 (5 bases). The CDR3 is 14 residues long. CDR1 is SGHRS and CDR2 is YFSETQ in the germline V gene. Trimming cost V 4 bases and J 9 bases, with 17 bases left between them. The chain's CDR3 is CASSPASGRGEQFF. Here the CDR3 DNA reads TGCGCCAGCAGCCCGGCCAGTGGCCGGGGTGAGCAGTTCTTC. The variable domain in full, completed from reference TRBV5-1 and TRBJ2-1, reads KAGVTQTPRYLIKTRGQQVTLSCSPISGHRSVSWYQQTPGQGLQFLFEYFSETQRNKGNFPGRFSGRQFSNSRSEMNVSTLELGDSALYLCASSPASGRGEQFFGPGTRLTVL.

The J gene is TRBJ1-5, the V gene TRBV6-1; D remains ambiguous. The germline CDR1 and CDR2 sequences are MNHNS and SASEGT. The CDR3 sequence is 14 residues long. V dropped 5 bases and J dropped 6 bases, with 14 bases sitting between them. The CDR3 bases are TGTGCCAGCAGTCCTCAGGCCATCGTTCAGCCCCAGCATTTT. It translates to CASSPQAIVQPQHF.

This clonotype has more than one count but fewer than ten. V gene TRBV5-1 combines with J gene TRBJ2-7, with D tentatively TRBD1 or TRBD2 (5 bases each). This CDR3 has 14 amino acids. V lost 0 bases, J lost 4 bases, and 11 bases lay in between. The germline gives CDR1 SGHRS, CDR2 YFSETQ. The CDR3, as DNA: TGCGCCAGCAGCTTGGATGGGGGTTCTTACGAGCAGTACTTC. Translation: CASSLDGGSYEQYF.